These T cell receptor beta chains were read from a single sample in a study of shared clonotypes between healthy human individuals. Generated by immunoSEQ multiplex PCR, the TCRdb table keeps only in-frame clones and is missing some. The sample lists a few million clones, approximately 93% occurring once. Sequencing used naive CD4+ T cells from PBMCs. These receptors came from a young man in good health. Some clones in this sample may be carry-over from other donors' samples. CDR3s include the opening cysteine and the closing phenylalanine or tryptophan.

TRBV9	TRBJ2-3	CASPRKLAGETDTQYF
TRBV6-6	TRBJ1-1	CASSPSGADTEAFF
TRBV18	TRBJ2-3	CASSPEAGTRYTQYF
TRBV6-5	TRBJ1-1	CASSSGGGRFVAFF
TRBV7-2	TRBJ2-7	CASSRRQGDFEQYF
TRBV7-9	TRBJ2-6	CASSSGANVLTF
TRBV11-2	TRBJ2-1	CASTYGVRGTLYNEQFF
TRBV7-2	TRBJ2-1	CASSLTAGSYNEQFF
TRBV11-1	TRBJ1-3	CASSFNSVGGNTIYF
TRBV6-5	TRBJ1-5	CASREDRGRNQPQHF
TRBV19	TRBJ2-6	CASAGVVITGANVLTF
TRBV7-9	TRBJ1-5	CASSLSFDQPQHF
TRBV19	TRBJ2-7	CASSDRGYEQYF
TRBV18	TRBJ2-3	CASSSTMGSGTGNTDTQYF
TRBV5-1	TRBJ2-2	CASSLAGSGNTGELFF
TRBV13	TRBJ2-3	CASAPWIVGDTQYF
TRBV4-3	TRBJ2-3	CASSQESQSTQYF
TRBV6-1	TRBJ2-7	CASRGTTYEQYF
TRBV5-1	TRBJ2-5	CASSLGSLGETQYF
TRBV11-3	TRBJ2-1	CASSLVGGVANEQFF
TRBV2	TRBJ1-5	CASSAGSNQPQHF
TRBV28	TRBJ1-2	CASIQTGVCTF
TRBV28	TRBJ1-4	CASSPYRSTNEKLFF
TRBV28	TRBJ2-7	CASRGQGKNEQYF
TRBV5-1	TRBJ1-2	CASSLGRPAYGYTF
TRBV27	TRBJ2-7	CASSSGQGLNEQYF
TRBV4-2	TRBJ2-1	CASSQDTPVGPRNEQFF
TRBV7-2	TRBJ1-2	CASSLGQGVYGYTF
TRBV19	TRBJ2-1	CASTAGQGRWNEQFF
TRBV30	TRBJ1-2	CACSPNHYGYTF
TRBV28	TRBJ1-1	CASSLVGSGEAFF
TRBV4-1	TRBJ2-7	CASSRETASYEQYF
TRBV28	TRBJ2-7	CASSLRVREQYF
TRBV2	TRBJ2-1	CASSEARGKVFDEQFF
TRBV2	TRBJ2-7	CATAGGPYEQYF